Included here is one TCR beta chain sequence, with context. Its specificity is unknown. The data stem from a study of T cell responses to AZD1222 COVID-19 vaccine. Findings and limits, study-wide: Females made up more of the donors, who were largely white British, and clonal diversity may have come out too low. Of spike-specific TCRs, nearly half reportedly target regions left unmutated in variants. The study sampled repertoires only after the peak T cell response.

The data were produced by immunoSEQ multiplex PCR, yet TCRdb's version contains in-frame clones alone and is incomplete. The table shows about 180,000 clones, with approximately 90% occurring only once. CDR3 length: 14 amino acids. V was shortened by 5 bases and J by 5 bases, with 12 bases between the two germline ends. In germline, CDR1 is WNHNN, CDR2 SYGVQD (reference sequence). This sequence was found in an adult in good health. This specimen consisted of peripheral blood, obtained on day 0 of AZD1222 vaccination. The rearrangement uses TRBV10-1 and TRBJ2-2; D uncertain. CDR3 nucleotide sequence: TGCGCCAGCAGTCCCGCCTCCTTGACCGGGGAGCTGTTTTTT. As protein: CASSPASLTGELFF.